The rows below give T cell receptor beta chains drawn from one sample of a study of identical twins. One entry per CDR3 protein results from TCRdb running MiXCR on the 5' RACE reads. The table lists about 260,000 distinct CDR3 sequences, 5.5% to 8% of them singletons. These data were likewise used in another study, on yellow fever vaccine responses in identical twins.

What was sequenced was memory (CD45RO+) T cells sorted from blood. The receptors shown here come from a woman aged 18 to 35 in good health. The CDR3 runs from the conserved cysteine through the conserved F or W. A D gene is named only where the DNA matches it firmly. Size values are once, few and many counts, or a class for expanded clones, and some rows have none.

V gene: TRBV4-1; clone size: many; J gene: TRBJ2-1; D gene: TRBD2; CDR3 protein: CASSQAGLAGTNEQFF; CDR3 DNA: TGCGCCAGCAGCCAAGCGGGACTAGCGGGGACCAATGAGCAGTTCTTC
V gene: TRBV5-1; clone size: many; J gene: TRBJ1-2; D gene: -; CDR3 protein: CASSLAQGSYGYTF; CDR3 DNA: TGCGCCAGCAGCTTGGCCCAGGGCAGCTATGGCTACACCTTC
V gene: TRBV20-1; clone size: many; J gene: TRBJ2-1; D gene: -; CDR3 protein: CSARPKTRAPGAYNEQFF; CDR3 DNA: TGCAGTGCTAGACCAAAAACCCGGGCTCCGGGGGCATACAATGAGCAGTTCTTC
V gene: TRBV29-1; clone size: many; J gene: TRBJ2-7; D gene: -; CDR3 protein: CSVEDPQGYQQGSYEQYF; CDR3 DNA: TGCAGCGTTGAAGATCCCCAAGGGTACCAACAGGGATCCTACGAGCAGTACTTC
V gene: TRBV29-1; clone size: -; J gene: TRBJ2-1; D gene: TRBD2; CDR3 protein: CSAAHGGGVEQFF; CDR3 DNA: TGCAGCGCCGCCCACGGGGGGGGGGTTGAGCAGTTCTTC
V gene: TRBV20-1; clone size: -; J gene: TRBJ2-7; D gene: -; CDR3 protein: CSARDLPGGTYEQYF; CDR3 DNA: TGCAGTGCTAGAGATCTTCCAGGGGGGACCTACGAGCAGTACTTC
V gene: TRBV20-1; clone size: many; J gene: TRBJ2-7; D gene: TRBD2; CDR3 protein: CSASKSASGSYEQYF; CDR3 DNA: TGCAGTGCTAGTAAAAGTGCTAGCGGCTCCTACGAGCAGTACTTC
V gene: TRBV6-1; clone size: many; J gene: TRBJ1-5; D gene: -; CDR3 protein: CASSRTGSGNQPQHF; CDR3 DNA: TGTGCCAGCAGCAGAACAGGGAGTGGCAATCAGCCCCAGCATTTT
V gene: TRBV5-1; clone size: many; J gene: TRBJ1-2; D gene: -; CDR3 protein: CASSDSGDFGYTF; CDR3 DNA: TGCGCCAGCAGCGACTCAGGGGATTTCGGCTACACCTTC
V gene: TRBV10-2; clone size: -; J gene: TRBJ1-5; D gene: TRBD1; CDR3 protein: CASRGRGGFSSNQPQHF; CDR3 DNA: TGCGCCAGCAGGGGCAGGGGGGGGTTTTCGAGCAATCAGCCCCAGCATTTT
V gene: TRBV5-6; clone size: many; J gene: TRBJ2-3; D gene: -; CDR3 protein: CASSPRGGQLNTQYF; CDR3 DNA: TGTGCCAGCAGCCCCAGGGGGGGCCAACTAAACACGCAGTATTTT
V gene: TRBV3-1; clone size: many; J gene: TRBJ2-1; D gene: TRBD2; CDR3 protein: CASSHSGGAYNEQFF; CDR3 DNA: TGTGCCAGCAGCCACAGCGGGGGGGCCTACAATGAGCAGTTCTTC
V gene: TRBV6-1; clone size: -; J gene: TRBJ1-1; D gene: TRBD1; CDR3 protein: CASSWTGAGNTEAFF; CDR3 DNA: TGTGCCAGCAGCTGGACAGGGGCAGGTAACACTGAAGCTTTCTTT
V gene: TRBV10-2; clone size: many; J gene: TRBJ2-1; D gene: -; CDR3 protein: CASGSTIASYNEQFF; CDR3 DNA: TGCGCCAGCGGGTCTACTATCGCGTCCTACAATGAGCAGTTCTTC
V gene: TRBV3-1; clone size: many; J gene: TRBJ1-1; D gene: -; CDR3 protein: CASSQDQWKGRRTEAFF; CDR3 DNA: TGTGCCAGCAGCCAAGATCAATGGAAGGGGAGGCGAACTGAAGCTTTCTTT
V gene: TRBV5-6; clone size: few; J gene: TRBJ2-7; D gene: TRBD2; CDR3 protein: CASSARAGGVLYF; CDR3 DNA: TGTGCCAGCAGCGCCCGAGCGGGAGGGGTTTTGTACTTC
V gene: TRBV4-1; clone size: many; J gene: TRBJ2-7; D gene: -; CDR3 protein: CASSQRDGSYEQYF; CDR3 DNA: TGCGCCAGCAGCCAACGGGACGGGTCCTACGAGCAGTACTTC
V gene: TRBV4-2; clone size: few; J gene: TRBJ1-1; D gene: -; CDR3 protein: CASSQDWGTEAFF; CDR3 DNA: TGTGCCAGCAGCCAAGATTGGGGAACTGAAGCTTTCTTT
V gene: TRBV9; clone size: few; J gene: TRBJ2-5; D gene: -; CDR3 protein: CASSFRQTQETQYF; CDR3 DNA: TGTGCCAGCAGCTTCCGACAGACACAAGAGACCCAGTACTTC
V gene: TRBV7-6; clone size: many; J gene: TRBJ2-2; D gene: -; CDR3 protein: CASSKNTGELFF; CDR3 DNA: TGTGCCAGCAGCAAAAACACCGGGGAGCTGTTTTTT
V gene: TRBV6-2/TRBV6-3; clone size: many; J gene: TRBJ2-1; D gene: -; CDR3 protein: CASGYNEQFF; CDR3 DNA: TGTGCCAGCGGCTACAATGAGCAGTTCTTC
V gene: TRBV20-1; clone size: -; J gene: TRBJ2-7; D gene: -; CDR3 protein: CSARVAGTSYEQYF; CDR3 DNA: TGCAGTGCTAGAGTTGCGGGAACATCCTACGAGCAGTACTTC
V gene: TRBV6-5; clone size: -; J gene: TRBJ2-7; D gene: -; CDR3 protein: CASSYSFFGGSYEQYF; CDR3 DNA: TGTGCCAGCAGTTACTCGTTTTTCGGAGGCTCCTACGAGCAGTACTTC
V gene: TRBV4-2; clone size: -; J gene: TRBJ2-2; D gene: TRBD2; CDR3 protein: CASSQGTSGGYTGELFF; CDR3 DNA: TGTGCCAGCAGCCAAGGGACTAGCGGGGGCTACACCGGGGAGCTGTTTTTT
V gene: TRBV5-1; clone size: many; J gene: TRBJ1-4; D gene: -; CDR3 protein: CASSYDSRTQGKLFF; CDR3 DNA: TGCGCCAGCAGCTACGACAGCCGCACGCAGGGAAAACTGTTTTTT
V gene: TRBV11-2; clone size: many; J gene: TRBJ2-3; D gene: -; CDR3 protein: CASSLSDGDTQYF; CDR3 DNA: TGTGCCAGCAGCTTGTCCGATGGAGATACGCAGTATTTT
V gene: TRBV12-3/TRBV12-4; clone size: many; J gene: TRBJ1-1; D gene: TRBD1; CDR3 protein: CASSLKGAGTEAFF; CDR3 DNA: TGTGCCAGCAGTTTAAAGGGGGCTGGCACTGAAGCTTTCTTT
V gene: TRBV10-1; clone size: many; J gene: TRBJ2-1; D gene: TRBD2; CDR3 protein: CASSDGLAGAYNEQFF; CDR3 DNA: TGCGCCAGCAGTGATGGTCTAGCGGGAGCTTACAATGAGCAGTTCTTC
V gene: TRBV12-3/TRBV12-4; clone size: few; J gene: TRBJ2-3; D gene: -; CDR3 protein: CASSMSAGWIDTQYF; CDR3 DNA: TGTGCCAGCAGTATGTCGGCAGGGTGGATAGATACGCAGTATTTT
V gene: TRBV2; clone size: -; J gene: TRBJ1-2; D gene: TRBD1; CDR3 protein: CASRVGQGAGYGYTF; CDR3 DNA: TGTGCCAGCAGGGTGGGACAGGGGGCCGGCTATGGCTACACCTTC
V gene: TRBV2; clone size: few; J gene: TRBJ2-3; D gene: -; CDR3 protein: CASSDGGTDTQYF; CDR3 DNA: TGTGCCAGCAGTGATGGGGGCACAGATACGCAGTATTTT
V gene: TRBV7-8; clone size: many; J gene: TRBJ2-4; D gene: -; CDR3 protein: CASSLGVAKNIQYF; CDR3 DNA: TGTGCCAGCAGCTTAGGGGTAGCCAAAAACATTCAGTACTTC
V gene: TRBV9; clone size: -; J gene: TRBJ2-2; D gene: -; CDR3 protein: CASSPRTVRGTGELFF; CDR3 DNA: TGTGCCAGCAGCCCTCGGACCGTTCGAGGCACCGGGGAGCTGTTTTTT
V gene: TRBV6-1; clone size: many; J gene: TRBJ1-1; D gene: -; CDR3 protein: CASSESPVLNTEAFF; CDR3 DNA: TGTGCCAGCAGTGAATCTCCCGTTTTGAACACTGAAGCTTTCTTT
V gene: TRBV12-3/TRBV12-4; clone size: few; J gene: TRBJ1-1; D gene: -; CDR3 protein: CATKRSARGNTEAFF; CDR3 DNA: TGTGCCACCAAACGATCCGCGCGAGGGAACACTGAAGCTTTCTTT
V gene: TRBV6-1; clone size: many; J gene: TRBJ2-2; D gene: TRBD1; CDR3 protein: CASSKDRGRSGELFF; CDR3 DNA: TGTGCCAGCAGCAAGGACAGGGGGAGGTCCGGGGAGCTGTTTTTT
V gene: TRBV7-9; clone size: many; J gene: TRBJ1-5; D gene: -; CDR3 protein: CASGGPGRNQPQHF; CDR3 DNA: TGTGCCAGCGGGGGGCCAGGGAGGAATCAGCCCCAGCATTTT
V gene: TRBV11-2; clone size: -; J gene: TRBJ2-1; D gene: -; CDR3 protein: CASSQTQDNSYNEQFF; CDR3 DNA: TGTGCCAGCAGCCAAACCCAGGATAACTCCTACAATGAGCAGTTCTTC
V gene: TRBV7-2; clone size: many; J gene: TRBJ2-1; D gene: -; CDR3 protein: CASSLRQIREQFF; CDR3 DNA: TGTGCCAGCAGCCTAAGACAAATCCGGGAGCAGTTCTTC
V gene: TRBV5-1; clone size: many; J gene: TRBJ2-2; D gene: TRBD2; CDR3 protein: CASSFLAGGNTGELFF; CDR3 DNA: TGCGCCAGCAGCTTCCTAGCGGGAGGGAACACCGGGGAGCTGTTTTTT
V gene: TRBV4-2; clone size: -; J gene: TRBJ2-1; D gene: -; CDR3 protein: CASSQGYEGVEQFF; CDR3 DNA: TGTGCCAGCAGCCAAGGGTATGAGGGTGTGGAGCAGTTCTTC
V gene: TRBV4-2; clone size: -; J gene: TRBJ2-1; D gene: -; CDR3 protein: CASSQERACPSYNEQFF; CDR3 DNA: TGTGCCAGCAGCCAAGAAAGGGCGTGCCCCTCCTACAATGAGCAGTTCTTC
V gene: TRBV11-3; clone size: -; J gene: TRBJ2-1; D gene: TRBD2; CDR3 protein: CASSLSGAGDQNEQFF; CDR3 DNA: TGTGCCAGCAGCTTATCTGGGGCGGGAGATCAGAATGAGCAGTTCTTC
V gene: TRBV7-7; clone size: -; J gene: TRBJ2-1; D gene: -; CDR3 protein: CASSLDWVIIYEQFF; CDR3 DNA: TGTGCCAGCAGCTTAGATTGGGTAATCATCTATGAGCAGTTCTTC
V gene: TRBV7-3; clone size: many; J gene: TRBJ2-1; D gene: -; CDR3 protein: CASSSGSYNEQFF; CDR3 DNA: TGTGCCAGCAGCAGCGGCTCCTACAATGAGCAGTTCTTC
V gene: TRBV6-4; clone size: few; J gene: TRBJ1-4; D gene: -; CDR3 protein: CASARTTNEKLFF; CDR3 DNA: TGTGCCAGCGCCAGGACAACTAATGAAAAACTGTTTTTT
V gene: TRBV10-3; clone size: few; J gene: TRBJ2-3; D gene: -; CDR3 protein: CAIRETRGGADTQYF; CDR3 DNA: TGTGCCATCAGGGAAACTAGAGGCGGGGCAGATACGCAGTATTTT
V gene: TRBV7-2; clone size: -; J gene: TRBJ2-1; D gene: -; CDR3 protein: CASSFSGLAYNEQFF; CDR3 DNA: TGTGCCAGCAGCTTCTCGGGACTCGCCTACAATGAGCAGTTCTTC
V gene: TRBV6-1; clone size: few; J gene: TRBJ1-5; D gene: -; CDR3 protein: CASSKGTPGAGTSNQPQHF; CDR3 DNA: TGTGCCAGCAGTAAGGGAACCCCTGGGGCAGGGACAAGCAATCAGCCCCAGCATTTT
V gene: TRBV5-1; clone size: few; J gene: TRBJ2-5; D gene: TRBD2; CDR3 protein: CASSSSGGQETQYF; CDR3 DNA: TGCGCCAGCAGCTCCTCGGGGGGGCAAGAGACCCAGTACTTC
V gene: TRBV6-2/TRBV6-3; clone size: -; J gene: TRBJ1-6; D gene: TRBD1; CDR3 protein: CASRTGVVDNSPLHF; CDR3 DNA: TGTGCCAGCAGGACAGGGGTGGTGGATAATTCACCCCTCCACTTT
V gene: TRBV5-1; clone size: many; J gene: TRBJ2-4; D gene: -; CDR3 protein: CASSPGEASQWYF; CDR3 DNA: TGCGCCAGCAGCCCCGGAGAGGCGAGTCAATGGTACTTC
V gene: TRBV12-3/TRBV12-4; clone size: few; J gene: TRBJ2-5; D gene: TRBD1; CDR3 protein: CASSPVVGTGRGETQYF; CDR3 DNA: TGTGCCAGCAGTCCGGTCGTTGGGACAGGGCGGGGAGAGACCCAGTACTTC
V gene: TRBV5-6; clone size: many; J gene: TRBJ1-1; D gene: TRBD1; CDR3 protein: CASSIEGRDSNTEAFF; CDR3 DNA: TGTGCCAGCAGCATCGAAGGCCGGGACAGTAACACTGAAGCTTTCTTT